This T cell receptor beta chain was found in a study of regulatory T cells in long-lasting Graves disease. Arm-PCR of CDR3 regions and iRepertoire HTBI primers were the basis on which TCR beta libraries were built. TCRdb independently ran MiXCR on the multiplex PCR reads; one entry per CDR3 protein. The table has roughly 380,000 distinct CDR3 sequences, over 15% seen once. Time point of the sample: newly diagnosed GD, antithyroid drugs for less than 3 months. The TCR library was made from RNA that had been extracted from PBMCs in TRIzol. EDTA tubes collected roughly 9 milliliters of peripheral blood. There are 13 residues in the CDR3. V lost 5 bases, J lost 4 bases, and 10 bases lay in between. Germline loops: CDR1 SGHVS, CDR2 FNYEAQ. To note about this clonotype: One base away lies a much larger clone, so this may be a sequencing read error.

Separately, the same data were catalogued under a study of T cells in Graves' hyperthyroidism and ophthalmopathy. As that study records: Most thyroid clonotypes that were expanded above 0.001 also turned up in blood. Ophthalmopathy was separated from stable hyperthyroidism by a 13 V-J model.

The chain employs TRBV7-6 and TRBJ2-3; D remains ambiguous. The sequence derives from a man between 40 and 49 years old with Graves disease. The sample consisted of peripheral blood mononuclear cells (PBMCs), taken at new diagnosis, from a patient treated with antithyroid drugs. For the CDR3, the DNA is TGTGCCAGCAGCCTGACCCTGCCAGATACGCAGTATTTT. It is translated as CASSLTLPDTQYF. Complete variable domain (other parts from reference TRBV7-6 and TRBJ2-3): GAGVSQSPRYKVTKRGQDVALRCDPISGHVSLYWYRQALGQGPEFLTYFNYEAQQDKSGLPNDRFSAERPEGSISTLTIQRTEQRDSAMYRCASSLTLPDTQYFGPGTRLTVL.